These 6 T cell receptor beta chains were sequenced from one sample in a study of PD-1 blockade in mismatch repair-deficient tumors (dated by TCRdb to about 2017). The method behind the library was the immunoSEQ multiplex PCR assay. TCRdb stores this immuneACCESS table with in-frame sequences only. Part of the clones is absent; in the studies checked, under half of the shortfall reflects unresolved V genes, and no reason is known for the rest. This sample lists about 120,000 clones; more than 70% were detected once. Jointly, the top ten make up 10% to 15% of the sample. This specimen was peripheral blood, taken almost 74 weeks after starting pembrolizumab. The origin of the receptors is an adult with mismatch repair-deficient cancer.

CDR3 region: CASSSGTGQETQYF. The CDR3 DNA sequence: TGCGCCAGCAGCTCCGGGACAGGGCAAGAGACCCAGTACTTC. This sequence joins TRBV5-1 and TRBJ2-5; 9 nucleotides align to TRBD1. With V trimmed by 3 bases and J by 2 bases, 2 bases remained unmatched. CDR1 is SGHRS, CDR2 YFSETQ, per germline. This CDR3 region has 14 residues.

This rearrangement joins TRBV6-5 to TRBJ1-5, with 7 positions matching TRBD1. Losses at the gene ends were 6 bases for V and 4 bases for J; bases not matched to a gene: 3. Germline V gene lookup returns CDR1 MNHEY and CDR2 SVGAGI. This CDR3 has 13 amino acids. CDR3 nucleotide sequence: TGTGCCAGCAGCCCACAGGGGAATCAGCCCCAGCATTTT. This sequence encodes CASSPQGNQPQHF.

The chain joins TRBV27 to TRBJ2-3; no clear D. CDR3 length: 16 amino acids. The V end lost 0 bases, the J end lost 6 bases, and 16 bases lay between the germline ends. In germline, CDR1 is MNHEY, CDR2 SMNVEV (reference sequence). In DNA form, the CDR3 reads TGTGCCAGCAGTTTATCGTTTGGCCCCCGGCAGGATACGCAGTATTTT. Amino acid sequence: CASSLSFGPRQDTQYF.

CDR3 in DNA: TGTGCCAGCAGTGAAGCGTTGGCCAGCGGGGAGACCCAGTACTTC. Residues: CASSEALASGETQYF. The chain uses TRBV6-1 and TRBJ2-5; maybe TRBD2 (6 bases). From germline, CDR1 is MNHNS and CDR2 SASEGT. The V end lost 0 bases, the J end lost 5 bases, and 13 bases lay between the germline ends. The CDR3 length is 15 residues.

This chain links TRBV5-6 with TRBJ2-3; D is tentatively TRBD1 or TRBD2 (5 bases each). This CDR3 spans 14 amino acids. The germline V gene has CDR1 SGHDT and CDR2 YYEEEE. The V end lost 3 bases, the J end lost 3 bases, and 11 bases lay between the germline ends. Written as DNA, the CDR3 is TGTGCCAGCAGCTCGGGACGCTGGACAGATACGCAGTATTTT. It encodes CASSSGRWTDTQYF.

V gene TRBV2 combines with J gene TRBJ2-7, with a tentative D call TRBD1 (6 bases). CDR1 SNHLY and CDR2 FYNNEI come from the germline V gene. CDR3 length: 12 residues. Between the trimmed V and J ends, which lost 10 bases and 2 bases, there was a span of 12 bases. CDR3 nucleotide sequence: TGTGCCACTACAGGGATCACCTACGAGCAGTACTTC. Translation: CATTGITYEQYF.